These 20 T cell receptor beta chains originate from one sample sequenced in a study of T cell responses to AZD1222 COVID-19 vaccine. The protocol was immunoSEQ multiplex PCR, while the TCRdb copy is restricted to in-frame clones and leaves out a portion. The profile covers 80,000 to 90,000 clones, with about 90% appearing a single time and 4% to 6% taken by the ten largest. Sequenced material: peripheral blood, taken on day 0 of MenACWY control vaccination. Receptor source: an adult in good health.

This chain joins TRBV18 and TRBJ1-5; D gene uncertain. Germline V CDR1 and CDR2: KGHSH, LQKENI. The ends were cut back, 5 bases at V and 6 bases at J, with 14 bases in the middle. This CDR3 has 14 residues. CDR3 coding DNA: TGTGCCAGCTCAGTTGAGGCAGCCGCTCAGCCCCAGCATTTT. Protein product: CASSVEAAAQPQHF.

V is TRBV29-1 and J is TRBJ2-1; 10 nucleotides line up with TRBD2. Germline V gives CDR1 SQVTM, CDR2 ANQGSEA. CDR3 length: 15 residues. V trimming: 3 bases; J trimming: 7 bases; junction bases outside the gene matches: 9. The DNA for the CDR3 is TGCAGCGTTGAGGGCACTAGCGGGGTAGTAAATGAGCAGTTCTTC. This encodes CSVEGTSGVVNEQFF.

This chain uses TRBV28 with TRBJ2-7; D might be TRBD1 (5 bases). Germline CDR1 reads MDHEN; CDR2 reads SYDVKM. CDR3 length: 13 residues. The germline V and J ends were trimmed by 5 bases and 2 bases, with 10 bases remaining between them. CDR3 loop: CASSPPGTYEQYF. As DNA, the CDR3 is TGTGCCAGCAGTCCTCCAGGGACCTACGAGCAGTACTTC.

J is TRBJ2-1 and V is TRBV5-6; possibly TRBD1 for D (5 bases). Looked up from germline, CDR1 is SGHDT and CDR2 is YYEEEE. Trimming stripped 1 base from V and 10 bases from J, with 12 bases between. The CDR3 consists of 13 residues. The CDR3 here is CASSLIRGLEQFF. The CDR3 bases are TGTGCCAGCAGCTTGATAAGGGGTCTGGAGCAGTTCTTC. The entire variable domain, with the rest obtained from reference TRBV5-6 and TRBJ2-1, is as follows: DAGVTQSPTHLIKTRGQQVTLRCSPKSGHDTVSWYQQALGQGPQFIFQYYEEEERQRGNFPDRFSGHQFPNYSSELNVNALLLGDSALYLCASSLIRGLEQFFGPGTRLTVL.

The rearrangement links TRBV19 to TRBJ2-7; D tentatively fits TRBD1 or TRBD2 (5 bases each). The ends were cut back, 3 bases at V and 2 bases at J, with 8 bases in the middle. Germline CDR1 LNHDA, CDR2 SQIVND (reference sequence). The CDR3 spans 13 residues. CDR3 nucleotides: TGTGCCAGTAGTATCCGGGACGCCTACGAGCAGTACTTC. This translates into CASSIRDAYEQYF.

The genes are TRBV5-4 and TRBJ1-6; TRBD1 agrees at 8 bases. CDR3 length: 14 amino acids. Per germline, CDR1 SGHNT and CDR2 YYREEE (reference sequence). The V gene end was trimmed by 9 bases and the J gene end by 4 bases; junction bases not matched to a gene: 6. The CDR3 DNA is TGTGCCACCCAGACAGGGGAATATAATTCACCCCTCCACTTT. This encodes CATQTGEYNSPLHF.

This clone was counted only a few times. The rearrangement joins TRBV7-9 to TRBJ2-7, with D perhaps TRBD1 (6 bases). This CDR3 has 15 amino acids. Germline-derived CDR1 and CDR2 are SEHNR and FQNEAQ (reference sequence). V lost 2 bases and J lost 3, with 14 bases in between. CDR3 protein: CASSLQDRKLYEQYF. The CDR3 bases are TGTGCCAGCAGCTTACAGGACAGAAAACTCTACGAGCAGTACTTC.

This clone has only one observation. The chain is built from TRBV7-9 and TRBJ1-6, with D unclear. This CDR3 contains 13 residues. Deletions cut 5 bases from V and 8 bases from J, with 10 bases between. Looked up from germline, CDR1 is SEHNR and CDR2 is FQNEAQ (reference sequence). The CDR3 protein is CASSVLVDSPLHF. The CDR3 DNA reads as TGTGCCAGCAGCGTTTTAGTGGATTCACCCCTCCACTTT.

The chain combines TRBV7-2 with TRBJ1-5, with D perhaps matching TRBD1 (6 bases). Between the trimmed V and J ends, which lost 5 bases and 2 bases, there was a span of 13 bases. The germline gives CDR1 SGHTA, CDR2 FQGNSA. The CDR3 contains 15 residues. The CDR3 reads CASSTPGEGNQPQHF. CDR3 DNA sequence: TGTGCCAGCAGCACACCAGGGGAGGGCAATCAGCCCCAGCATTTT. The variable domain in full, completed from reference TRBV7-2 and TRBJ1-5, reads GAGVSQSPSNKVTEKGKDVELRCDPISGHTALYWYRQSLGQGLEFLIYFQGNSAPDKSGLPSDRFSAERTGGSVSTLTIQRTQQEDSAVYLCASSTPGEGNQPQHFGDGTRLSIL.

This sequence joins TRBV20-1 and TRBJ2-3; 13 nucleotides agree with TRBD2. The germline V gene encodes CDR1 DFQATT and CDR2 SNEGSKA (reference sequence). The CDR3 has 15 residues. The trim removed 3 bases at V and 4 bases at J, leaving 4 bases unmatched. The CDR3 here is CSASGTSGKSDTQYF. The DNA for the CDR3 is TGCAGTGCTAGTGGGACTAGCGGGAAGTCAGATACGCAGTATTTT.

The chain's CDR3 is CASRDRAEKLFF. The CDR3 nucleotides read TGCGCCAGTCGTGACCGGGCTGAAAAACTGTTTTTT. The rearrangement joins TRBV10-2 to TRBJ1-4; D is uncertain. The ends were cut back, 9 bases at V and 7 bases at J, with 12 bases in the middle. The CDR3 totals 12 residues. Germline CDR1 WSHSY, CDR2 SAAADI.

The gene calls are TRBV27 and TRBJ2-6, with D perhaps matching TRBD1 (6 bases). Germline V lookup: CDR1 MNHEY, CDR2 SMNVEV (reference sequence). V shed 0 bases and J shed 2 bases, with 14 bases lying between them. The CDR3 runs to 18 residues. CDR3 bases: TGTGCCAGCAGTTTATCGGGGCAGGGGATTGCTGGGGCCAACGTCCTGACTTTC. This codes for CASSLSGQGIAGANVLTF.

The chain recombines TRBV5-1 with TRBJ2-1; unclear D gene. Germline V gene sequence: CDR1 SGHRS, CDR2 YFSETQ. The V gene lost 4 bases and the J gene lost 8 bases, with 16 bases spanning the gap. This CDR3 is 14 amino acids long. CDR3 sequence (DNA): TGCGCCAGCAGCCCTCGGTGGGTTGGCGATGAGCAGTTCTTC. Encoded protein: CASSPRWVGDEQFF. Complete variable domain (other parts from reference TRBV5-1 and TRBJ2-1): KAGVTQTPRYLIKTRGQQVTLSCSPISGHRSVSWYQQTPGQGLQFLFEYFSETQRNKGNFPGRFSGRQFSNSRSEMNVSTLELGDSALYLCASSPRWVGDEQFFGPGTRLTVL.

The chain recombines TRBV28 with TRBJ2-3, with a tentative D call TRBD2 (7 bases). The V end lost 6 bases, the J end lost 1 base, and 14 bases lay between the germline ends. The germline gives CDR1 MDHEN, CDR2 SYDVKM. This CDR3 comprises 15 residues. CDR3 DNA: TGTGCCAGCAGCCTTGGGGGGGCTGGCACAGATACGCAGTATTTT. Protein: CASSLGGAGTDTQYF.

This chain connects TRBV2 to TRBJ1-6; D gene ambiguous. V was pared by 2 bases and J by 7 bases, with 9 bases between. CDR1 and CDR2 (germline): SNHLY, FYNNEI. The CDR3 is 14 amino acids. CDR3 region: CASSELGGNSPLHF. CDR3 nucleotides: TGTGCCAGCAGTGAATTGGGTGGAAATTCACCCCTCCACTTT.

This rearrangement joins TRBV10-3 to TRBJ1-5, with D perhaps matching TRBD1 (5 bases). CDR3 length: 13 amino acids. Germline V gene lookup returns CDR1 ENHRY and CDR2 SYGVKD. The V end was cut by 7 bases, the J end by 5 bases, with 12 bases between. The CDR3 DNA sequence: TGTGCCATCATGGGGGGTTTGGATCAGCCCCAGCATTTT. As protein: CAIMGGLDQPQHF.

CDR3 sequence reads: CASRIAGAGNTIYF. CDR3 nucleotides: TGTGCCAGCCGAATTGCGGGGGCTGGAAACACCATATATTTT. The chain combines TRBV11-2 with TRBJ1-3; tentative D call: TRBD1 (5 bases). From germline, CDR1 is SGHAT and CDR2 FQNNGV. V lost 8 bases and J 2 bases, leaving 13 bases between the germline ends. The CDR3 consists of 14 residues.

This clone appeared a single time. The rearrangement joins TRBV19 to TRBJ2-5; TRBD2 agrees at 7 bases. Germline-derived CDR1 and CDR2 are LNHDA and SQIVND (reference sequence). With V trimmed by 8 bases and J by 9 bases, 9 bases remained unmatched. The CDR3 totals 12 residues. CDR3 sequence: CASGRVGMSQYF. Here the CDR3 DNA reads TGTGCCAGTGGGAGGGTGGGAATGTCCCAGTACTTC.

The J gene is TRBJ2-5, the V gene TRBV28; 11 nucleotides line up with TRBD1. Trimming cost V 7 bases and J 5 bases; bases outside gene matches: 3. The CDR3 is made up of 13 amino acids. Germline V gene sequence: CDR1 MDHEN, CDR2 SYDVKM. The CDR3 bases are TGTGCCAGCATGGGGACAGGGGGGGAGACCCAGTACTTC. Translated: CASMGTGGETQYF.

The chain joins TRBV29-1 to TRBJ1-4, with D possibly being TRBD1 (6 bases). The CDR3 is made up of 13 amino acids. V gave up 4 bases and J gave up 2 bases, with 8 bases separating them. Per the germline V gene, CDR1 is SQVTM and CDR2 is ANQGSEA. The CDR3 DNA reads as TGCAGCGTTGTGGGGGCGACTAATGAAAAACTGTTTTTT. Protein: CSVVGATNEKLFF.